The 9 T cell receptor beta chains below all came from one sample that was sequenced in a study of cytomegalovirus exposure and HLA in healthy donors. In the PCR, 60 Vbeta and 13 Jbeta primers were used. Repertoires were generated with immunoSEQ multiplex PCR, while TCRdb's copy carries only in-frame clones and drops some. The sample consists of 150,000 or so clones, approximately 80% of them appearing once. Sequencing used PBMCs. These receptors were collected from a man younger than 40 in good health and CMV-seropositive.

This clone was seen a handful of times. The genes are TRBV7-2 and TRBJ2-5, with 11 bases lining up with TRBD2. CDR1 SGHTA and CDR2 FQGNSA come from the germline V gene. The CDR3 consists of 14 residues. V was pared by 5 bases and J by 5 bases, with 4 bases of the junction left unmatched. The CDR3 nucleotides are TGTGCCAGCAGCCCGACTAGCGGGACCGAGACCCAGTACTTC. Amino acids: CASSPTSGTETQYF.

The CDR3 here is CSAAGGEETQYF. In nucleotides, the CDR3 is TGCAGCGCCGCGGGGGGAGAAGAGACCCAGTACTTC. The chain employs TRBV29-1 and TRBJ2-5, with 8 nucleotides matching TRBD2. CDR1 and CDR2 from the germline V gene are SQVTM and ANQGSEA. The CDR3 runs to 12 residues. V shed 7 bases, J shed 3 bases, and the junction held 4 bases outside the gene matches.

Points on this clone: No conserved phenylalanine or tryptophan ends this CDR3, so it is likely a read error. No DNA is shown, since the ends of the CDR3 on it are uncertain; the CDR3 is the one TCRdb lists. The chain uses TRBV5-4 and TRBJ2-7; the tabulated D call, TRBD2, remains unverified against the DNA. Germline CDR1 and CDR2: SGHNT and YYREEE (reference sequence). The CDR3 sequence runs 9 residues, both termini included. Here the CDR3 reads CASSLGSGS.

This sequence joins TRBV9 and TRBJ2-5; maybe TRBD1 (6 bases). There are 17 residues in the CDR3. Germline V gives CDR1 SGDLS, CDR2 YYNGEE. The V and J ends lost 4 bases and 5 bases respectively, with 24 bases between them. This chain's CDR3 is CASSPRHRVYTEETQYF. CDR3 in DNA: TGTGCCAGCAGCCCCAGGCACAGGGTGTATACGGAGGAGACCCAGTACTTC.

This clone was seen only a few times. The V gene is TRBV5-1, the J gene TRBJ2-7; TRBD2 aligns across 9 bases. The V gene's germline CDR1 is SGHRS and CDR2 YFSETQ. The V segment lost 4 bases and the J segment 1 base; nucleotides outside the gene matches: 6. The CDR3 runs to 15 residues. CDR3 sequence reads: CASSPTSGPSYEQYF. CDR3 DNA sequence: TGCGCCAGCAGCCCGACTAGCGGTCCTTCCTACGAGCAGTACTTC.

The CDR3 sequence: CASSIQGVDAVVEQYF. Written as DNA, the CDR3 is TGTGCCAGCAGCATACAGGGGGTAGATGCGGTGGTCGAGCAGTACTTC. V usage is TRBV11-2 and J usage is TRBJ2-7, with TRBD1 matching over 8 bases. Unmatched junction bases numbered 15, after V lost 5 bases and J lost 6 bases. Germline assignment: CDR1 SGHAT and CDR2 FQNNGV. The CDR3 is made up of 16 amino acids.

The chain employs TRBV5-1 and TRBJ1-4, with 7 nucleotides matching TRBD1. The CDR3 length is 15 residues. V lost 4 bases, J lost 11 bases, and 14 bases stayed unmatched. Germline assignment: CDR1 SGHRS and CDR2 YFSETQ. The CDR3 is CASSPEGGGSEKLFF. CDR3 in DNA: TGCGCCAGCAGCCCTGAAGGAGGGGGCTCGGAGAAACTGTTTTTT.

The chain carries TRBV11-2 and TRBJ1-1, with TRBD1 matching over 8 bases. J was trimmed by 0 bases and V by 5 bases; bases with no gene match: 5. The germline V gene has CDR1 SGHAT and CDR2 FQNNGV. This CDR3 has 15 amino acids. The CDR3 loop reads CASSPRQGLNTEAFF. DNA of the CDR3: TGTGCCAGCAGCCCCAGACAGGGGTTGAACACTGAAGCTTTCTTT.

The chain links TRBV6-4 to TRBJ2-5; TRBD2 matches 11 bases. J gave up 2 bases and V 6 bases, and 8 bases lay outside the gene matches. The germline gives CDR1 MRHNA, CDR2 SNTAGT. The CDR3 covers 16 residues. The CDR3 here is CASSEILAGGQETQYF. The CDR3 coding sequence is TGTGCCAGCAGCGAAATCTTAGCGGGAGGGCAAGAGACCCAGTACTTC.